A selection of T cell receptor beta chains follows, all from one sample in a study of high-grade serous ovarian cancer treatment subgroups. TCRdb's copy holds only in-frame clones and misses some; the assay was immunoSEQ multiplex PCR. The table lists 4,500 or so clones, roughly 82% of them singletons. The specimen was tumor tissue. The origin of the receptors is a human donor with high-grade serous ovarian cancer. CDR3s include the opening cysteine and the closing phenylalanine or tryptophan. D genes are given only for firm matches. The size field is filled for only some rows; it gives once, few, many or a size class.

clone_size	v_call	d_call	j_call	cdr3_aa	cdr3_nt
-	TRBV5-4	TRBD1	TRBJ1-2	CASSLYRGRPYGYTF	TGTGCCAGCAGCTTGTACAGGGGGCGCCCCTATGGCTACACCTTC
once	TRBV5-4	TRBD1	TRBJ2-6	CASSPDRWANVLTF	TGTGCCAGCAGCCCGGACAGGTGGGCCAACGTCCTGACTTTC
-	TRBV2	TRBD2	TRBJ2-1	CASAAGGMNEQFF	TGTGCCAGCGCTGCGGGGGGAATGAATGAGCAGTTCTTC
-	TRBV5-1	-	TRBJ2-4	CASSREQGDIQYF	TGCGCCAGCAGTCGAGAACAGGGTGACATTCAGTACTTC
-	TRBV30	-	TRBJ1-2	CAWSGPKKGGYTF	TGTGCCTGGAGCGGCCCAAAAAAGGGAGGCTACACCTTC
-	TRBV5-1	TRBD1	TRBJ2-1	CASSYLQGGAIDEQFF	TGCGCCAGCAGCTACCTACAGGGGGGTGCCATCGATGAGCAGTTCTTC
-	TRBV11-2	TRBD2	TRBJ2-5	CASSPPGLAGKETQYF	TGTGCCAGCAGCCCTCCGGGACTAGCGGGGAAAGAGACCCAGTACTTC
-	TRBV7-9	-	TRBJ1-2	CASSRPPGRAHLGYTF	TGTGCCAGCAGCCGACCCCCTGGACGGGCCCATCTCGGCTACACCTTC
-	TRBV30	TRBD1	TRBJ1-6	CACAGTADSPLHF	TGTGCCTGCGCCGGGACAGCCGATTCACCCCTCCACTTT
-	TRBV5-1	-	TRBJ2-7	CASSSTKNPSGEQYF	TGCGCCAGCAGCTCAACCAAAAATCCCTCGGGCGAGCAGTACTTC
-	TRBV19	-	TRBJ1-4	CASRTTGIDEKLFF	TGTGCCAGTAGGACAACAGGGATTGATGAAAAACTGTTTTTT
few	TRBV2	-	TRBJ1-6	CASRQQGKGSPLHF	TGTGCCAGCAGACAACAGGGTAAAGGTTCACCCCTCCACTTT
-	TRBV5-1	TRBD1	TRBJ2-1	CASSFLAPGQGAYNEQFF	TGCGCCAGCAGCTTCTTGGCGCCGGGACAGGGAGCCTACAATGAGCAGTTCTTC
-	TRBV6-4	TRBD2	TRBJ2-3	CASSKRAGGYTDTQYF	TGTGCCAGCAGTAAAAGAGCGGGGGGCTACACAGATACGCAGTATTTT
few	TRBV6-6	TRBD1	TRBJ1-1	CASRDGDSQDTEAFF	TGTGCCAGCAGAGACGGGGACAGCCAGGACACTGAAGCTTTCTTT
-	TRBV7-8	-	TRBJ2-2	CASSLALAVTGELFF	TGTGCCAGCAGCTTAGCGCTGGCTGTCACCGGGGAGCTGTTTTTT
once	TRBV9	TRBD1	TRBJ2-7	CASSPGTGSYEQYF	TGTGCCAGCAGCCCAGGGACAGGGTCCTACGAGCAGTACTTC
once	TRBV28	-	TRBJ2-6	CASSLPQEPSSGANVLTF	TGTGCCAGCAGTTTACCGCAGGAACCATCCTCTGGGGCCAACGTCCTGACTTTC
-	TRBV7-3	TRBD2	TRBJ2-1	CASSLAGGTTEQFF	TGTGCCAGCAGCTTAGCGGGGGGTACCACTGAGCAGTTCTTC
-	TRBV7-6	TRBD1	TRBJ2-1	CASSLGTGYNEQFF	TGTGCCAGCAGCTTAGGGACAGGATACAATGAGCAGTTCTTC
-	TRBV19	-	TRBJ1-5	CASSIGGVFNQPQHF	TGTGCCAGTAGTATTGGAGGTGTCTTTAATCAGCCCCAGCATTTT
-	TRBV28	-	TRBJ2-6	CASSSQSPMGTVSSGANVLTF	TGTGCCAGCAGTTCCCAATCCCCCATGGGGACGGTTTCCTCTGGGGCCAACGTCCTGACTTTC
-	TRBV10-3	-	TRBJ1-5	CAISESQENQPQHF	TGTGCCATCAGTGAGTCACAGGAGAATCAGCCCCAGCATTTT
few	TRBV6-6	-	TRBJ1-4	CASSYGGKLFF	TGTGCCAGCAGTTATGGGGGAAAACTGTTTTTT
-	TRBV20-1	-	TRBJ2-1	CSAIEYNEQFF	TGCAGTGCTATAGAGTACAATGAGCAGTTCTTC
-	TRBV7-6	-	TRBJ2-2	CASSLRSAGTGELFF	TGTGCCAGCAGCCTTAGGTCAGCGGGCACCGGGGAGCTGTTTTTT
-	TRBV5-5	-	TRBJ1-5	CASSLGGTSDQPQHF	TGTGCCAGCAGCTTGGGGGGGACAAGCGATCAGCCCCAGCATTTT
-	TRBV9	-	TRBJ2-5	CASSLLDSQETQYF	TGTGCCAGCAGCCTCCTCGACAGCCAAGAGACCCAGTACTTC
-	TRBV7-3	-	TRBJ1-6	CASSRQHGSPLHF	TGTGCCAGCAGCCGACAGCACGGGTCACCCCTCCACTTT
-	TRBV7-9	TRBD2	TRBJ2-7	CASSPVFGGASEQYF	TGTGCCAGCAGCCCTGTTTTCGGGGGGGCGAGCGAGCAGTACTTC
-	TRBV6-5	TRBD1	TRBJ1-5	CASSSDRVPNQPQHF	TGTGCCAGCAGTTCGGACAGGGTCCCCAATCAGCCCCAGCATTTT
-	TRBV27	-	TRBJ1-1	CASSLSGGVVTEAFF	TGTGCCAGCAGTTTATCGGGGGGGGTCGTAACTGAAGCTTTCTTT
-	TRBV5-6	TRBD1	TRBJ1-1	CASSFVDRANTEAFF	TGTGCCAGCAGCTTTGTAGACAGGGCGAACACTGAAGCTTTCTTT
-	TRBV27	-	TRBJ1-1	CASSSQGRTAEAFF	TGTGCCAGCAGCTCACAGGGACGAACGGCTGAAGCTTTCTTT
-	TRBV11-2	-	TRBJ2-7	CASSLGRGAPLSYEQYF	TGTGCCAGCAGCTTAGGTCGAGGAGCGCCCCTCTCCTACGAGCAGTACTTC
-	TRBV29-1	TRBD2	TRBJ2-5	CSVEMIAGVQETQYF	TGCAGCGTTGAGATGATAGCGGGGGTCCAAGAGACCCAGTACTTC
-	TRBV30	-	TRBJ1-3	CAWSVPGSSGNTIYF	TGTGCCTGGAGTGTTCCAGGGAGCTCTGGAAACACCATATATTTT
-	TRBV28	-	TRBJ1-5	CASSQLAGFNQPQHF	TGTGCCAGCAGTCAATTAGCCGGCTTTAATCAGCCCCAGCATTTT
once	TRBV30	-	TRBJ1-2	CAWRRSYGYTF	TGTGCCTGGCGGCGGTCCTATGGCTACACCTTC
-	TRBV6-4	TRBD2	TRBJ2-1	CASSRGAGVYNEQFF	TGTGCCAGCAGCAGGGGAGCGGGGGTATACAATGAGCAGTTCTTC
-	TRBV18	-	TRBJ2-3	CASSPPVQGPSTDTQYF	TGTGCCAGCTCACCTCCGGTGCAAGGTCCTAGCACAGATACGCAGTATTTT
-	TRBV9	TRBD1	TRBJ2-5	CASSVRGGTGMIYF	TGTGCCAGCAGCGTCCGAGGAGGGACAGGTATGATCTACTTC
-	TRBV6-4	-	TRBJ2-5	CASSVRGAEWETQYF	TGTGCCAGCAGTGTCCGGGGGGCCGAGTGGGAGACCCAGTACTTC
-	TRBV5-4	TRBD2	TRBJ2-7	CASSYSGGNYEQYF	TGTGCCAGCAGCTACTCGGGGGGGAACTACGAGCAGTACTTC